A selection of T cell receptor beta chains follows, all from one sample in a study of blood T cell repertoires in COVID-19. Assay used: immunoSEQ multiplex PCR; TCRdb lists only in-frame clones, some missing. The table includes 250,000 to 300,000 clones, 80% to 90% detected once. The sample taken for sequencing was peripheral blood. Receptor source: a woman in her twenties or thirties with COVID-19, enrolled during active disease. CDR3s include the opening cysteine and the closing phenylalanine or tryptophan. D genes are given only for firm matches. The listing skips clone size in some rows; elsewhere it reads once, few, many or a size class.

d_call	v_call	j_call	clone_size	cdr3_aa	cdr3_nt
NA	TRBV20-1	TRBJ2-5	NA	CSASQSGLPKGETQYF	TGCAGTGCTAGTCAATCGGGACTCCCAAAGGGGGAGACCCAGTACTTC
NA	TRBV14	TRBJ1-1	NA	CASSQRQGNTEAFF	TGTGCCAGCAGCCAGCGCCAGGGTAACACTGAAGCTTTCTTT
TRBD1	TRBV5-4	TRBJ2-7	once	CASSVTGAQYEQYF	TGTGCCAGCAGCGTGACAGGGGCGCAATACGAGCAGTACTTC
NA	TRBV18	TRBJ1-2	NA	CASSAVARNYGYTF	TGTGCCAGCTCAGCGGTGGCAAGAAACTATGGCTACACCTTC
TRBD1	TRBV6-6	TRBJ1-6	NA	CASSLLQGARSYNSPLHF	TGTGCCAGCAGTCTACTACAGGGGGCGCGTTCCTATAATTCACCCCTCCACTTT
NA	TRBV3-1/TRBV3-2	TRBJ1-1	NA	CASSLAGTEAFF	TGTGCCAGCAGTCTTGCGGGGACTGAAGCTTTCTTT
NA	TRBV18	TRBJ2-3	NA	CASSPPETLADTQYF	TGTGCCAGCTCACCACCTGAGACTCTCGCAGATACGCAGTATTTT
NA	TRBV10-1	TRBJ1-1	NA	CASSEWGGNTEAFF	TGCGCCAGCAGTGAGTGGGGGGGGAACACTGAAGCTTTCTTT
NA	TRBV4-1	TRBJ2-1	NA	CASSSQESSRNEQFF	TGCGCCAGCAGCAGTCAGGAATCGTCCAGAAATGAGCAGTTCTTC
NA	TRBV4-2	TRBJ2-1	NA	CASSHHPLAINEQFF	TGTGCCAGCAGCCACCATCCCCTAGCGATCAATGAGCAGTTCTTC
TRBD1	TRBV5-1	TRBJ2-1	NA	CASSGTGEEVGAYNEQFF	TGCGCCAGCAGCGGGACAGGGGAGGAGGTAGGGGCTTACAATGAGCAGTTCTTC
NA	TRBV19	TRBJ2-4	NA	CASSIAPWTGGGIQYF	TGTGCCAGTAGTATAGCCCCTTGGACAGGAGGGGGCATTCAGTACTTC
NA	TRBV19	TRBJ2-2	NA	CASSLPPGPGNTGELFF	TGTGCCAGTAGTCTCCCGCCAGGGCCGGGGAACACCGGGGAGCTGTTTTTT
TRBD1	TRBV29-1	TRBJ2-7	NA	CSVAMLTGYPTYEQYF	TGCAGCGTTGCGATGTTGACAGGGTACCCGACCTACGAGCAGTACTTC
TRBD1	TRBV2	TRBJ2-7	NA	CATLEGAAYEQYF	TGTGCCACCCTTGAGGGGGCGGCCTACGAGCAGTACTTC
NA	TRBV19	TRBJ2-7	NA	CASSMGGLLYEQYF	TGTGCCAGTAGTATGGGGGGTCTACTCTACGAGCAGTACTTC
NA	TRBV5-1	TRBJ2-7	NA	CASSLWSGSSYEQYF	TGCGCCAGCAGCTTGTGGTCGGGAAGCTCCTACGAGCAGTACTTC
NA	TRBV15	TRBJ1-6	once	CATSRDGGGGSPLHF	TGTGCCACCAGCAGAGATGGTGGGGGCGGGTCACCCCTCCACTTT
NA	TRBV5-6	TRBJ1-4	NA	CASSLDGGAINEKLFF	TGTGCCAGCAGCTTGGATGGTGGGGCTATAAATGAAAAACTGTTTTTT
NA	TRBV4-1	TRBJ1-5	NA	CASSQLNDWNQPQHF	TGCGCCAGCAGCCAATTAAATGACTGGAATCAGCCCCAGCATTTT
TRBD1	TRBV27	TRBJ1-2	NA	CASSLEGTGVGGYTF	TGTGCCAGCAGTTTGGAGGGGACAGGGGTAGGAGGCTACACCTTC
NA	TRBV5-4	TRBJ1-1	NA	CASRAANTEAFF	TGTGCCAGCAGGGCGGCGAACACTGAAGCTTTCTTT
TRBD2	TRBV10-3	TRBJ2-7	NA	CAISDPAGITYEQYF	TGTGCCATCAGTGACCCAGCGGGGATAACCTACGAGCAGTACTTC
TRBD1	TRBV13	TRBJ2-7	once	CASSPGGQVHEQYF	TGTGCCAGCAGCCCAGGGGGACAGGTTCATGAGCAGTACTTC
TRBD2	TRBV3-1/TRBV3-2	TRBJ2-7	NA	CASSQGRGGDYEQYF	TGTGCCAGCAGCCAAGGCCGCGGGGGAGACTACGAGCAGTACTTC
TRBD1	TRBV5-5	TRBJ2-3	NA	CASSLIQGVSTDTQYF	TGTGCCAGCAGCTTGATACAGGGGGTGAGCACAGATACGCAGTATTTT
TRBD2	TRBV23-1	TRBJ2-1	few	CASSRGLVSYNEQFF	TGCGCCAGCAGTCGCGGACTAGTCTCCTACAATGAGCAGTTCTTC
NA	TRBV9	TRBJ1-5	few	CASSVGSGGNQPQHF	TGTGCCAGCAGCGTAGGCTCAGGGGGCAATCAGCCCCAGCATTTT
NA	TRBV25-1	TRBJ2-2	NA	CASSPGVNTGELFF	TGTGCCAGCAGTCCAGGGGTAAACACCGGGGAGCTGTTTTTT
NA	TRBV28	TRBJ1-6	NA	CASSITTGRGNSPLHF	TGTGCCAGCAGTATTACGACAGGCCGAGGTAATTCACCCCTCCACTTT
TRBD1	TRBV19	TRBJ1-1	once	CASSQGASEAFF	TGTGCCAGTAGTCAGGGGGCTTCTGAAGCTTTCTTT
TRBD2	TRBV3-1/TRBV3-2	TRBJ2-7	NA	CASSLLAGGLYEQYF	TGTGCCAGCAGCCTATTAGCGGGGGGACTCTACGAGCAGTACTTC
TRBD1	TRBV30	TRBJ1-4	NA	CAWRGQGVPGEKLFF	TGTGCCTGGAGGGGACAGGGGGTACCCGGGGAAAAACTGTTTTTT
TRBD2	TRBV11-2	TRBJ2-1	NA	CASSLAGRGAWNEQFF	TGTGCCAGCAGCTTAGCCGGGCGGGGGGCCTGGAATGAGCAGTTCTTC
NA	TRBV11-2	TRBJ2-3	NA	CASSSRGTGTDTQYF	TGTGCCAGCAGCTCCCGGGGGACTGGCACAGATACGCAGTATTTT
NA	TRBV6-5	TRBJ1-3	NA	CASSYSGEGNTIYF	TGTGCCAGCAGTTACTCAGGGGAAGGAAACACCATATATTTT
NA	TRBV5-1	TRBJ2-6	few	CASSPSTLPGANVLTF	TGCGCCAGCAGCCCGAGTACCCTCCCTGGGGCCAACGTCCTGACTTTC
NA	TRBV3-1/TRBV3-2	TRBJ1-6	NA	CASSQVRIYNSPLHF	TGTGCCAGCAGCCAAGTGAGGATCTATAATTCACCCCTCCACTTT
NA	TRBV29-1	TRBJ2-7	NA	CSVEAGRYEQYF	TGCAGCGTTGAAGCGGGGAGGTACGAGCAGTACTTC
NA	TRBV5-1	TRBJ1-6	NA	CASSSSGETRTDSRPLHF	TGCGCCAGCAGCTCCTCCGGGGAGACGAGGACAGATTCACGACCCCTCCACTTT
TRBD1	TRBV2	TRBJ2-5	NA	CASAATGGETQYF	TGTGCCAGCGCCGCCACAGGGGGGGAGACCCAGTACTTC
NA	TRBV7-9	TRBJ2-7	NA	CASTTRGGEQYF	TGTGCCAGCACTACCAGGGGCGGCGAGCAGTACTTC
NA	TRBV5-1	TRBJ2-5	NA	CASSWTPGEQETQYF	TGCGCCAGCAGCTGGACGCCGGGAGAACAAGAGACCCAGTACTTC
TRBD1	TRBV11-2	TRBJ2-1	NA	CASSDWRSGQPEQFF	TGTGCCAGCAGCGACTGGCGGTCGGGACAGCCCGAGCAGTTCTTC
NA	TRBV5-1	TRBJ1-5	NA	CASSLERDEQPQHF	TGCGCCAGCAGCTTGGAGCGGGATGAACAGCCCCAGCATTTT
NA	TRBV18	TRBJ2-3	NA	CASSPDYTDTQYF	TGTGCCAGCTCACCAGACTACACAGATACGCAGTATTTT
NA	TRBV11-2	TRBJ2-1	few	CASSSIAEPYNEQFF	TGTGCCAGCAGCTCTATAGCGGAACCCTACAATGAGCAGTTCTTC
TRBD2	TRBV25-1	TRBJ2-2	few	CASNQAGRRELFF	TGTGCCAGCAACCAAGCGGGACGGCGGGAGCTGTTTTTT
TRBD1	TRBV2	TRBJ2-5	NA	CASSPGQGFGTQYF	TGTGCCAGCTCTCCGGGACAGGGTTTTGGGACCCAGTACTTC
TRBD1	TRBV13	TRBJ2-3	once	CASSSPPGQGFDTQYF	TGTGCCAGCAGCTCCCCCCCGGGACAGGGCTTTGATACGCAGTATTTT
TRBD1	TRBV4-2	TRBJ1-1	once	CASSQDRGTQNTEAFF	TGTGCCAGCAGCCAAGACAGGGGGACCCAGAACACTGAAGCTTTCTTT
NA	TRBV3-1/TRBV3-2	TRBJ2-5	NA	CASSQTGRTQYF	TGTGCCAGCAGCCAAACGGGTCGGACCCAGTACTTC
TRBD2	TRBV3-1/TRBV3-2	TRBJ2-1	NA	CASSQPGLAGGRGELDEQFF	TGTGCCAGCAGCCAACCGGGACTAGCGGGGGGGCGTGGGGAGCTAGATGAGCAGTTCTTC
NA	TRBV5-6	TRBJ2-3	NA	CASSSSTDTQYF	TGTGCCAGCAGCTCAAGCACAGATACGCAGTATTTT
NA	TRBV1	TRBJ2-3	NA	CTSSRRTDTQYF	TGCACCAGCAGCCGGCGCACAGATACGCAGTATTTT
NA	TRBV7-6	TRBJ2-3	once	CASSLGAGALSSTDTQYF	TGTGCCAGCAGCTTAGGGGCAGGGGCGCTGTCTAGCACAGATACGCAGTATTTT
NA	TRBV6-5	TRBJ1-4	NA	CASKRYNEKLFF	TGTGCCAGTAAGCGTTATAATGAAAAACTGTTTTTT
TRBD2	TRBV3-1/TRBV3-2	TRBJ2-3	NA	CASSPLKRGDVDTQYF	TGTGCCAGCAGCCCCCTAAAGCGGGGCGACGTAGATACGCAGTATTTT
NA	TRBV28	TRBJ2-4	NA	CASRGGLRLAKNIQYF	TGTGCCAGCAGAGGGGGACTACGTTTAGCCAAAAACATTCAGTACTTC